The 3 T cell receptor beta chains reported below all come from one sample, sequenced in a study of cytomegalovirus exposure and HLA in healthy donors. The PCR had 60 Vbeta and 13 Jbeta primers. Libraries were prepared by immunoSEQ multiplex PCR; TCRdb keeps only in-frame clonotypes and omits some of them. The profile shows 99,000 or so clones, around 70% of them singletons. Sequencing was carried out using PBMCs. Source of these receptors: a man in his forties in good health and CMV-seronegative.

The rearrangement joins TRBV11-2 to TRBJ2-4; D ambiguous. Germline-derived CDR1 and CDR2 are SGHAT and FQNNGV. The V end was cut by 3 bases, the J end by 1 base, with 7 bases between. The CDR3 runs 14 residues. The DNA for the CDR3 is TGTGCCAGCAGCTTTACCGAGGCCAAAAACATTCAGTACTTC. It yields the protein CASSFTEAKNIQYF.

Here the CDR3 reads CASSLGGAEQYF. The CDR3 nucleotides are TGCGCCAGCAGCTTGGGAGGTGCCGAGCAGTACTTC. The chain joins TRBV5-1 to TRBJ2-7; D uncertain. Trimming took off 0 bases at V and 6 bases at J, with 7 bases between the two ends. Germline CDR1 reads SGHRS; CDR2 reads YFSETQ. The CDR3 runs to 12 residues. Using reference TRBV5-1 and TRBJ2-7 for the parts outside the CDR3, the full variable domain is KAGVTQTPRYLIKTRGQQVTLSCSPISGHRSVSWYQQTPGQGLQFLFEYFSETQRNKGNFPGRFSGRQFSNSRSEMNVSTLELGDSALYLCASSLGGAEQYFGPGTRLTVT.

The genes are TRBV6-5 and TRBJ2-3; D perhaps matches TRBD2 (6 bases). Trimming removed 6 bases from V and 1 base from J, with 14 bases in between. CDR1 and CDR2 from the germline V gene are MNHEY and SVGAGI. This CDR3 is built from 15 residues. DNA of the CDR3: TGTGCCAGCAGCGACGGGAGTTTGGGCACAGATACGCAGTATTTT. This sequence encodes CASSDGSLGTDTQYF.